The rows below give T cell receptor beta chains drawn from one sample of a study of cytomegalovirus exposure and HLA in healthy donors. Only in-frame clones appear in the TCRdb table, and some are missing; sequencing was by immunoSEQ multiplex PCR. The sample yields under 150,000 clones, roughly 70% seen once. What was sequenced was PBMCs. The receptors were gathered from a woman in her forties in good health and CMV-seronegative. Both conserved end residues are part of each CDR3. A D gene is named only where the DNA matches it firmly. The size of a clone is reported for some rows only, either as once, few or many, or as a class for expanded clones.

V gene	clone size	D gene	J gene	CDR3 DNA	CDR3 protein
TRBV25-1	.	.	TRBJ2-7	TGTGCCAGCCATGGGGCGGAGATCTACGAGCAGTACTTC	CASHGAEIYEQYF
TRBV28	.	.	TRBJ1-4	TGTGCCAGCAGTTTACCGAATGAAAAACTGTTTTTT	CASSLPNEKLFF
TRBV2	.	TRBD1	TRBJ1-3	TGTGCCAGCAGTCCTAGCCAGACAGGGCTCTCTGGAAACACCATATATTTT	CASSPSQTGLSGNTIYF
TRBV28	.	TRBD1	TRBJ1-1	TGTGCCAGCAGGCCTCCCAGACAGGGGGCGTACACTGAAGCTTTCTTT	CASRPPRQGAYTEAFF
TRBV28	.	.	TRBJ2-7	TGTGCCAGCAGTCCCTTTGAGGGCGGAAAACGAACCTACGAGCAGTACTTC	CASSPFEGGKRTYEQYF
TRBV6-6	.	.	TRBJ1-5	TGTGCCAGCAGACTTCACGATAGCAATCAGCCCCAGCATTTT	CASRLHDSNQPQHF
TRBV6-5	few	TRBD1	TRBJ1-5	TGTGCCAGCAAGACAGGGGGCGGCAATCAGCCCCAGCATTTT	CASKTGGGNQPQHF
TRBV18	.	.	TRBJ1-5	TGTGCCAGCTCACCTCGGAGGGCAAGCAATCAGCCCCAGCATTTT	CASSPRRASNQPQHF
TRBV18	.	.	TRBJ1-3	TGTGCCAGCTCACCGTCGGACAGCTCTGGAAACACCATATATTTT	CASSPSDSSGNTIYF
TRBV5-5	.	TRBD1	TRBJ1-2	TGTGCCAGCAGCTTTTGGGACAGGAATAACTATGGCTACACCTTC	CASSFWDRNNYGYTF
TRBV5-1	once	TRBD2	TRBJ2-3	TGCGCCAGCAGCACCCGACTAGCGGGGTTAACAGATACGCAGTATTTT	CASSTRLAGLTDTQYF
TRBV6-1	.	.	TRBJ1-5	TGTGCCAGCAGTGAAAGGCTGGGGGGACAGCCCCAGCATTTT	CASSERLGGQPQHF
TRBV30	.	.	TRBJ1-2	TGTGCCTGGAGTGTGGACGGGAGCTATGGCTACACCTTC	CAWSVDGSYGYTF
TRBV6-1	few	.	TRBJ2-7	TGTGCCAGCAGCCAAATGGGGGCCTCCTGGGAGCAGTACTTC	CASSQMGASWEQYF
TRBV9	.	.	TRBJ2-7	TGTGCCAGCAGCGTAGGGACTAAGGCCTACGAGCAGTACTTC	CASSVGTKAYEQYF
TRBV5-1	once	.	TRBJ2-7	TGCGCCAGCAGCGTCGGTGCGACAGGAGACTCCTACGAGCAGTACTTC	CASSVGATGDSYEQYF
TRBV2	.	.	TRBJ2-5	TGTGCCAGCAGAAGGAGGCCAGGACAAGAGACCCAGTACTTC	CASRRRPGQETQYF
TRBV10-2	.	TRBD2	TRBJ2-1	TGCGCCAGCAGAGGGACTAGCGGGGGGGGGAATGAGCAGTTCTTC	CASRGTSGGGNEQFF
TRBV27	once	TRBD1	TRBJ1-6	TGTGCCAGCAGACAGGGGGTAAATTCACCCCTCCACTTT	CASRQGVNSPLHF
TRBV21-1	.	.	TRBJ2-5	TGTGCCAGCACCGGGACAGGGGGTCGTCAAGAGACCCAGTACTTC	CASTGTGGRQETQYF
TRBV7-8	.	.	TRBJ2-5	TGTGCCAGCAGCATCGATGGGGGGAGGAGAGAGACCCAGTACTTC	CASSIDGGRRETQYF
TRBV5-4	many	.	TRBJ1-2	TGTGCCAGCAGCTTTGTCGGTGGCTACACCTTC	CASSFVGGYTF
TRBV27	.	.	TRBJ1-1	TGTGCCAGCAGTTCATTCGGGGGTGGGAGGCGGACTGAAGCTTTCTTT	CASSSFGGGRRTEAFF
TRBV27	.	.	TRBJ1-5	TGTGCCACCATGCCAGGAGGGTTGAACCAGCCCCAGCATTTT	CATMPGGLNQPQHF
TRBV18	.	.	TRBJ1-3	TGTGCCAGCTCACCACAGGGGTCTGGAAACACCATATATTTT	CASSPQGSGNTIYF
TRBV5-4	.	.	TRBJ2-2	TGTGCCAGCAGCTTGGGGGGGAGGACCGGGGAGCTGTTTTTT	CASSLGGRTGELFF
TRBV27	.	.	TRBJ1-3	TGTGCCAGCAGTTTAGTGGGGGGAGCCGGAAACACCATATATTTT	CASSLVGGAGNTIYF
TRBV5-1	.	.	TRBJ2-5	TGCGCCAGCAGCTTGGCCGGGTCATGGACCCAGTACTTC	CASSLAGSWTQYF
TRBV7-2	.	.	TRBJ2-5	TGTGCCAGCAGCTTATTCGGAGGAGAGACCCAGTACTTC	CASSLFGGETQYF
TRBV29-1	once	TRBD2	TRBJ2-7	TGCAGCGTTGAAGTCGTAGCGGGGGCCACTTCCTACGAGCAGTACTTC	CSVEVVAGATSYEQYF
TRBV6-1	few	.	TRBJ2-7	TGTGCCAGCAGGGCGGGCTTATCTTCTGTCGAGCAGTACTTC	CASRAGLSSVEQYF
TRBV13	.	.	TRBJ2-7	TGTGCCAGCAGCTTGCTAGCGACTCAATTCTACGAGCAGTACTTC	CASSLLATQFYEQYF
TRBV2	.	TRBD1	TRBJ2-7	TGTGCCGAGGGACAGGGAACCTCCTACGAGCAGTACTTC	CAEGQGTSYEQYF
TRBV5-6	.	.	TRBJ2-5	TGTGCCAGCAGCTTGGGCCAGACTCAAGAGACCCAGTACTTC	CASSLGQTQETQYF
TRBV13	.	TRBD1	TRBJ2-7	TGTGCCAGCAGCTTACGGAAGGGACAGGGGATCTACGAGCAGTACTTC	CASSLRKGQGIYEQYF
TRBV28	.	.	TRBJ1-2	TGTGCCAGCAGTTTGGGGGCAGGGGCAGGGGTTGAAGGCTACACCTTC	CASSLGAGAGVEGYTF
TRBV7-8	.	TRBD2	TRBJ2-1	TGTGCCAGCAGCTATCCCCTCGGACTAGCGGGAGGTGAGCAGTTCTTC	CASSYPLGLAGGEQFF
TRBV2	few	.	TRBJ2-6	TGTGCCAGCAGTATGGGTCAGGCGGGCTCTGGGGCCAACGTCCTGACTTTC	CASSMGQAGSGANVLTF
TRBV4-1	once	TRBD2	TRBJ2-1	TGCGCCAGCAGCCGGACTAGCGGGGGATACAATGAGCAGTTCTTC	CASSRTSGGYNEQFF
TRBV28	once	.	TRBJ2-7	TGTGCCAGCAGCTCCCAGACAGTCCTCGCCGAGCAGTACTTC	CASSSQTVLAEQYF
TRBV29-1	few	.	TRBJ1-2	TGCAGCGCTGTAGACAGTTATGGCTACACCTTC	CSAVDSYGYTF
TRBV28	.	.	TRBJ1-1	TGTGCCAGCAGCGGAGCCCCAGGGGAGCACATGAACACTGAAGCTTTCTTT	CASSGAPGEHMNTEAFF
TRBV18	.	TRBD1	TRBJ1-1	TGTGCCAGCTCACCAATCTCGACAGGGGGCAACACTGAAGCTTTCTTT	CASSPISTGGNTEAFF
TRBV4-1	few	TRBD2	TRBJ2-7	TGCGCCAGCAGCCAAGAGCTAGCGGGGAGCTCCTACGAGCAGTACTTC	CASSQELAGSSYEQYF
TRBV7-9	.	TRBD1	TRBJ1-4	TGTGCCAGCAGCTTAAGCGGGACAGGCCGAAATGAAAAACTGTTTTTT	CASSLSGTGRNEKLFF
TRBV18	.	TRBD2	TRBJ2-2	TGTGCCAGCTCACCAAGACTAGCGGGCTTAGGAACCGGGGAGCTGTTTTTT	CASSPRLAGLGTGELFF
TRBV27	.	TRBD1	TRBJ2-5	TGTGCCAGCAGTCCGCAACAGGGGGCGCGGGAGACCCAGTACTTC	CASSPQQGARETQYF
TRBV11-2	.	TRBD2	TRBJ2-1	TGTGCCAGCAGCTTAGGGGAGACTAGCGGTAATGAGCAGTTCTTC	CASSLGETSGNEQFF
TRBV30	.	.	TRBJ2-7	TGTGCCTGGAGTTGGGACCCGGAGGGGCAGTACTTC	CAWSWDPEGQYF
TRBV2	.	.	TRBJ2-3	TGTGCCAGCAAGCTGGAGGGATTCGATACGCAGTATTTT	CASKLEGFDTQYF